In this sample, the clone carrying this TCR beta chain turned up many times. Its cognate antigen is unknown. This entry belongs to a study of T-cell memory formation after mild COVID-19. Broader study findings: Contracting clones from day 15 to 85 showed balanced CD4/CD8; later expanders favored CD4+. Pre-infection memory showed some responding clones, and this suggested that cross-reactive memory joined.

TCR alpha and TCR beta cDNA libraries with sample barcodes and UMIs came from 5'RACE using constant-segment primers. TCRdb passed the 5' RACE reads through MiXCR, listing each CDR3 protein once. The data show more than 150,000 distinct CDR3 sequences, with about 18% seen just once and roughly 3.8% held by the top ten. The ends were cut back, 0 bases at V and 5 bases at J, with 14 bases in the middle. The germline V gene encodes CDR1 KGHSH and CDR2 LQKENI. The CDR3 is 17 amino acids. This sequence joins TRBV18 and TRBJ1-6; D unresolved. Sequenced material: PBMCs or a T cell subset sorted from them (not recorded which). The sequence came from a man younger than 35 who had mild COVID-19 (a few samples of this study predate the infection). Cell type and time point are not known. This chain's CDR3 is CASSPPNSDLNNSPLHF. The CDR3 bases are TGTGCCAGCTCACCACCGAATTCAGATTTGAATAATTCACCCCTCCACTTT.